This TCR beta chain was sequenced in a study of blood T cell repertoires in COVID-19 (dated by TCRdb to between 2020 and 2021). Regarding the complete study: The collaborator samples originated in the United States, Italy and Spain and spanned the acute and convalescent phases of COVID-19. HLA class I and class II types, where available, came from metadata supplied by the sample provider rather than from assay-based typing. Deeply sampled blood TCRbeta repertoires from subjects exposed to, actively infected with, or recovered from COVID-19 were included in the dataset. The prospective study material was composed of cDNA or gDNA derived from T cells, B-cell-depleted T cells, or PBMCs. Samples were obtained from the ongoing ImmuneRACE study (first 160 participants) and from 1,200 or so subjects provided by 6 global collaborators. The repertoires were released in a freely available public database meant as a resource for research on the immune response to SARS-CoV-2. A de-identified subject ID, COVID-19 status, age in years and sex were almost always included in the sample metadata.

Worth noting for this clone: This clone's antigen is unknown. No qualities accompany the bases; no much larger clone lies one base away.

Looking up the germline V gene (reference sequence) yields CDR1 LNHDA and CDR2 SQIVND. Trimming costs V 5 bases and J 6 bases, and their ends lie 14 bases apart. The CDR3 goes from the cysteine to the phenylalanine over 14 residues. Left in the record is the CDR3 DNA by itself, 42 bases read in frame from the first base. The immunoSEQ Assay, a bias-controlled multiplex PCR, was used to amplify TCRbeta CDR3 regions from genomic DNA. The authors' analysis ran thus. Nucleated cell counts per sample were estimated from amplification of reference gene primers within the assay. Sequence reads were collapsed and filtered to measure the absolute abundance of every unique TCRbeta CDR3 rearrangement. For each sample, productive Simpson clonality was calculated as the square root of Simpson's diversity index across productive rearrangements. In its TCRdb copy, this immuneACCESS table keeps in-frame sequences only and misses some clones. Where compared with another copy, unresolved V genes explain less than half of these, and the others have no known cause. V, J and clone size reflect that table, while D and trimming were determined from the DNA. This sample comprises more than 25,000 clones, 87% of them detected only once. The ten largest make up around 5% of the sample.

The collaborating institutions used their own protocols to collect whole blood in K2EDTA tubes. Collaborator samples were shipped for TCRbeta analysis as frozen whole blood, isolated PBMCs, or DNA extracted from either sample type. General study outcomes and caveats: How much clinical and demographic metadata was included differed by source and by participant, and the metadata was provided uncurated.

The V gene is TRBV19 and the J gene is TRBJ1-5, and the D gene may be TRBD1, 6 bases matching. Source material: peripheral blood. This sequence was found in a man in his fifties or sixties with active COVID-19. The bases are TGTGCCAGTAGTCCCCCACAGGGACGTCAGCCCCAGCATTTT. Its amino acids are CASSPPQGRQPQHF.